This T cell receptor (beta chain) is from a study of radiotherapy plus CTLA-4 blockade in lung cancer. Study details: Under 20% of enrolled patients responded objectively, and roughly 31% had disease control. Study-wide findings and caveats: Once radiotherapy plus ipilimumab had been given, TCR clones derived from tumor expanded in blood.

The protocol was immunoSEQ multiplex PCR, while the TCRdb copy is restricted to in-frame clones and leaves out a portion. The table includes tens of thousands of clones, approximately 78% detected once. People whose metastatic non-small-cell lung cancer was chemo-refractory got focal radiation along with CTLA-4 blockade by ipilimumab. Note on this clone: Antigen: not known.

The material was peripheral blood, obtained from a patient treated with radiotherapy plus ipilimumab. The sequence was collected from a human donor with non-small cell lung cancer that progressed on radiotherapy plus ipilimumab.

CDR3 bases: TGCAGCTCGACGACAGGGAACACTGAAGCTTTCTTT. Translating it yields CSSTTGNTEAFF. The chain is built from TRBV29-1 and TRBJ1-1; maybe TRBD1 (6 bases). With 8 bases removed from V and 1 base from J, the gap between germline ends came to 11 bases. The V gene's germline CDR1 is SQVTM and CDR2 ANQGSEA. The CDR3 totals 12 residues.